This T cell receptor beta chain was sequenced for a study of chemoradiotherapy in HPV16-positive cancers. Repertoires were sampled repeatedly during chemoradiotherapy. Note on this clone: Its antigen is not identified.

The protocol was immunoSEQ multiplex PCR, while the TCRdb copy is restricted to in-frame clones and leaves out a portion. Of about 7,000 clones detected, 75% to 80% appear once; the ten largest clones hold approximately 3.5%. Regarding the study as a whole: During treatment, candidate HPV-specific clones and E7-related motifs expanded in tumor.

The CDR3 contains 19 residues. The V segment lost 3 bases and the J segment 7 bases; nucleotides outside the gene matches: 22. Germline V lookup: CDR1 MDHEN, CDR2 SYDVKM. The V gene is TRBV28, the J gene TRBJ1-1; 8 positions match TRBD1. This TCR came from a human donor with HPV-associated anogenital cancer. This material was collected from a patient who underwent chemoradiotherapy. This chain's CDR3 is CASSFPVRESGTGRFEAFF. The CDR3 DNA follows: TGTGCCAGCAGTTTCCCCGTGCGAGAGAGTGGGACAGGAAGATTTGAAGCTTTCTTT.